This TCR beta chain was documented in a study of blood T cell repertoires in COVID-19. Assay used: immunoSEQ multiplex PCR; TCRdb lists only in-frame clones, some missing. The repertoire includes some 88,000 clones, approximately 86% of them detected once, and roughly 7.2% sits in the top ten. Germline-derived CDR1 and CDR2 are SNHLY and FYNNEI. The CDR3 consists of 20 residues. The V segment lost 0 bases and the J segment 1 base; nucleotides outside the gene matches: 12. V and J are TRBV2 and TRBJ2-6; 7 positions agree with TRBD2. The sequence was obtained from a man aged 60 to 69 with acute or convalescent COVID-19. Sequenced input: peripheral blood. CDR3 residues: CASSEAGFGRLASGANVLTF. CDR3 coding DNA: TGTGCCAGCAGTGAAGCGGGGTTCGGGAGACTAGCTTCTGGGGCCAACGTCCTGACTTTC.